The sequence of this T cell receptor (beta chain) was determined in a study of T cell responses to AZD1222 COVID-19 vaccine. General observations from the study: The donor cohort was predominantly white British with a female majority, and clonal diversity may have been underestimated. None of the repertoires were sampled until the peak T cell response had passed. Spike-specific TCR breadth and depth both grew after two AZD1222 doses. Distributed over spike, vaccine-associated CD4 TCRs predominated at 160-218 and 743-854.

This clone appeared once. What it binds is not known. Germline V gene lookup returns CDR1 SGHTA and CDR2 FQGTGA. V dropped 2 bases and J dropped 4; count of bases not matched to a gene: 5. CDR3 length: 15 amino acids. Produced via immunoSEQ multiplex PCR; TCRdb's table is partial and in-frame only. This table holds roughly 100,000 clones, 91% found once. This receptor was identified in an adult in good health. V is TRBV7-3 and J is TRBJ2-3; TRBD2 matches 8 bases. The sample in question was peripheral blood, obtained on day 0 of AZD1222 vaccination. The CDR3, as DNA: TGTGCCAGCAGCTTAGGAGGACTAGCATCAGATACGCAGTATTTT. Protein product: CASSLGGLASDTQYF.